The rows below give T cell receptor beta chains drawn from one sample of a study of T cell repertoires in cytomegalovirus infection. One entry per CDR3 protein results from TCRdb running MiXCR on the reads. The data hold approximately 750,000 distinct CDR3 sequences, with 35% to 45% observed a single time. Sequenced material: PBMCs. The origin of the receptors is a human donor in good health (CMV status not recorded). Some clones in this sample may be carry-over from other donors' samples. The CDR3 runs from the conserved cysteine through the conserved F or W. The D gene is left open where the match is weak. Size values are once, few and many counts, or a class for expanded clones, and some rows have none.

>TRBV7-6|TRBJ2-5|few|.|19
TGTGCCAGCAGCTCATTCCCTCCCGGGACAAAGGGGGGCCAAGAGACCCAGTACTTC
CASSSFPPGTKGGQETQYF
>TRBV7-2|TRBJ2-7|many|.|15
TGTGCCAGCAGCTTAATTGCGGGAACCCAATACGAGCAGTACTTC
CASSLIAGTQYEQYF
>TRBV12-3/TRBV12-4|TRBJ2-7|few|.|16
TGTGCCAGCAGTTTCCGGCTAGCTGAGGTCTCCTACGAGCAGTACTTC
CASSFRLAEVSYEQYF
>TRBV5-6|TRBJ2-6|few|TRBD2|18
TGTGCCAGCAGCTTTGGGGAGGGACGGCGCTCTGGGGCCAACGTCCTGACTTTC
CASSFGEGRRSGANVLTF
>TRBV7-2|TRBJ1-6|many|TRBD1|12
TGTGCCAGCAGCGACAGGGGTTCACCCCTCCACTTT
CASSDRGSPLHF
>TRBV4-1|TRBJ2-3|.|.|14
TGCGCCAGCAGCCAAGATCTTATCACAGATACGCAGTATTTT
CASSQDLITDTQYF
>TRBV28|TRBJ2-5|.|TRBD1|18
TGTGCCAGCAGTTTAAGGGCCCCCGGGCAGGGGGCCTGGGAGACCCAGTACTTC
CASSLRAPGQGAWETQYF
>TRBV5-1|TRBJ1-6|.|.|15
TGCGCCAGCAGATCGCAGGGTCCCTATAATTCACCCCTCCACTGG
CASRSQGPYNSPLHW
>TRBV19|TRBJ2-2|.|TRBD2|17
TGTGCCAGTAGTAACAATAGGGGACTAGCAAACACCGGGGAGCTGTTTTTT
CASSNNRGLANTGELFF
>TRBV3-1|TRBJ1-2|.|.|13
TGTGCCAGCAGCCAAGAAATGGGCAGGCGCTGCACCTTC
CASSQEMGRRCTF
>TRBV12-3/TRBV12-4|TRBJ2-1|few|TRBD2|14
TGTGCCAGCTCGAGCGGGAGGGCGATAAATGAGCAGTTCTTC
CASSSGRAINEQFF
>TRBV28|TRBJ2-7|many|.|14
TGTGCCAGCAGTTTCGCGGGTGCTTCCTACGAGCAGTACTTC
CASSFAGASYEQYF
>TRBV12-3/TRBV12-4|TRBJ2-3|.|TRBD2|15
TGTGCCATCAGCCTTGGACTAGCGGTAGTAGTTACGCAGTATTTT
CAISLGLAVVVTQYF
>TRBV5-4|TRBJ2-6|.|.|14
TGTGCCAGCAGCTTGGATATGGGGGCCAACGTCCTGACTTTC
CASSLDMGANVLTF
>TRBV29-1|TRBJ2-3|.|TRBD2|15
TGCAGCGTTGAAGGCGGGACTAGCGGCACAGATACGCAGTATTTT
CSVEGGTSGTDTQYF
>TRBV12-3/TRBV12-4|TRBJ1-4|.|.|14
TGTGCCAGCAGTCCTTTACCGCTTGTTGAGAAACTGTTTTTT
CASSPLPLVEKLFF
>TRBV20-1|TRBJ2-1|once|TRBD2|15
TGCAGTGCTCCCGGGACTAGCGGGATATGGAATGAGCAGTTCTTC
CSAPGTSGIWNEQFF
>TRBV7-3|TRBJ1-3|.|.|14
TGTGCCAGCAGGAAGGGGACGGGAGGAAACACCATATATTTT
CASRKGTGGNTIYF
>TRBV4-1|TRBJ1-5|.|.|22
TGCGCCAGCAGCCAAGAAGGAGGCCCCGGGACTTCCCGCAAAGGTGGGAATCAGCCCCAGCATTTT
CASSQEGGPGTSRKGGNQPQHF
>TRBV19|TRBJ2-7|few|.|16
TGTGCCAGTAGTATGTGGGGCGCCGGTGTCAACATAGAGCAGTACTTC
CASSMWGAGVNIEQYF
>TRBV28|TRBJ2-7|.|TRBD1|14
TGTGCCAGCAGTCCCCCCGGACAGGTTTACGAGCAGTCCTTC
CASSPPGQVYEQSF
>TRBV7-4|TRBJ2-1|.|.|15
TGTGCCAGCAGCTTCCGGGACACCTTACAGGATGAGCAGTTCTTC
CASSFRDTLQDEQFF
>TRBV14|TRBJ2-7|.|.|15
TGTGCCAGCAGCCAAGGGGGCCAGTCTCGTTACGAGCAGTACTTC
CASSQGGQSRYEQYF
>TRBV7-4|TRBJ1-2|.|.|12
TGTGCCAGCAGCCCAGAAATCTATGGCTACACCTTC
CASSPEIYGYTF
>TRBV5-1|TRBJ2-3|few|TRBD2|15
TGCGCCAGCAGCACCGGGACTAGCGGGAGAGATACGCAGTATTTT
CASSTGTSGRDTQYF
>TRBV6-2/TRBV6-3|TRBJ2-1|.|TRBD2|14
TGTGCCAGCAGTGATGGACTAGCAGGCAATGAGCAGTTCTTC
CASSDGLAGNEQFF
>TRBV12-3/TRBV12-4|TRBJ2-1|.|.|17
TGTGCCAGCAGTAGCCCAGAGGCGGGCAGGTCCTACAATGAGCAGTTCTTC
CASSSPEAGRSYNEQFF
>TRBV5-1|TRBJ2-3|.|.|15
TGCGCCAGCAGCTTGTCACAGGGATCCGCAGATACGCAGTATTTT
CASSLSQGSADTQYF
>TRBV28|TRBJ1-5|.|.|16
TGTGCCAGCAGTTTTCGATCGGGGGGGAAGGGACAGCCCCAGCATTTT
CASSFRSGGKGQPQHF
>TRBV28|TRBJ2-3|.|.|14
TGTGCCAGCAGTTTAGGGCAGGGTCAAGATACGCAGTATTTT
CASSLGQGQDTQYF
>TRBV6-6|TRBJ1-5|.|.|13
TGTGCCAGCATTCTGCGCAGCAATCAGCCCCAGCATTTT
CASILRSNQPQHF
>TRBV20-1|TRBJ2-1|few|TRBD2|12
TGCAGTGCTAGGCTAGCGGGAGTAGTGCAGTTCTTC
CSARLAGVVQFF
>TRBV7-3|TRBJ2-2|few|.|15
TGTGCCAGCAGTCCCGGGACGGGGAACACCGGGGAGCTGTTTTTT
CASSPGTGNTGELFF
>TRBV11-2|TRBJ2-7|few|.|15
TGTGCCAGCAGCCTCTCCGGGGCGAGGGGAAACGAGCAGTACTTC
CASSLSGARGNEQYF
>TRBV11-2|TRBJ2-5|few|.|12
TGTGCCAGCAGCTTAGGGGGCAAGACCCAGTACTTC
CASSLGGKTQYF
>TRBV20-1|TRBJ1-5|once|.|14
TGCAGTGCTAGAGTGGGGGCCAGCAATCAGCCCCAGCATTTT
CSARVGASNQPQHF
>TRBV5-6|TRBJ2-7|once|.|14
TGTGCCAGCAGCTGGGACTCAGGGGCGTACGAGCAGTACTTC
CASSWDSGAYEQYF
>TRBV11-2|TRBJ2-2|.|.|16
TGTGCCAGCAGCTTATCCTTTACCCAGAACACCGGGGAGCTGTTTTTT
CASSLSFTQNTGELFF
>TRBV4-2|TRBJ2-1|few|.|15
TGTGCCAGCAGCCAAGAGGGAGAAAAGCACAATGAGCAGTTCTTC
CASSQEGEKHNEQFF
>TRBV28|TRBJ1-5|.|TRBD1|15
TGTGCCAGCAGTTTAACTGGGGACAGGGTTCAGCCCCAGCATTTT
CASSLTGDRVQPQHF
>TRBV6-2/TRBV6-3|TRBJ2-6|.|TRBD1|18
TGTGCCAGCAGTCCGCCAACCCGGACAGGGACTGGGGCCAACGTCCTGACTTTC
CASSPPTRTGTGANVLTF
>TRBV10-3|TRBJ1-3|.|TRBD1|13
TGTGCCATCAGTCGGGACAGTGGAAACACCATATATTTT
CAISRDSGNTIYF
>TRBV12-3/TRBV12-4|TRBJ2-1|few|TRBD2|15
TGTGCCAGCAGTCCAACTAGCGGGAGGCTTAATGAGCAGTTCTTC
CASSPTSGRLNEQFF
>TRBV4-1|TRBJ1-4|.|.|17
TGCGCCAGCAGCCAAGGTGGAGTAGCGGCGGGGCCCGGGGAACTGTTTTTT
CASSQGGVAAGPGELFF
>TRBV28|TRBJ2-7|few|TRBD2|12
TGTGCCAGCAGGAGCGGGATCTACGAGCAGTACTTC
CASRSGIYEQYF
>TRBV7-9|TRBJ2-5|.|.|14
TGTGCCAGCATGAGGGTGGGGTTTCAAGAGACCCAGTACTTC
CASMRVGFQETQYF
>TRBV2|TRBJ2-7|few|TRBD2|14
TGTGCCAGCAGGTATAGCGGGGGCGACTACGAGCAGTACTTC
CASRYSGGDYEQYF
>TRBV28|TRBJ1-2|few|.|14
TGTGCCAGCAGTTTCCAACTATTAGGCTATGGCTACACCTTC
CASSFQLLGYGYTF
>TRBV10-3|TRBJ1-5|.|.|14
TGTGCCATCAGTGCGGGGAGGAGTGATCAGCCCCAGCATTTT
CAISAGRSDQPQHF
>TRBV7-9|TRBJ1-2|.|.|14
TGTGCCAGCAGCTCTAAAACAGAACTCTATGGCTACACCTTC
CASSSKTELYGYTF
>TRBV28|TRBJ2-4|.|.|13
TGTGCCAGCAGTTTGGGGGGGCAGAACATTCAGTACTTC
CASSLGGQNIQYF
>TRBV7-8|TRBJ1-1|medium-sized|.|14
TGTGCCAGCAGCGCAAGTACAGTTAACACTGAAGCTTTCTTT
CASSASTVNTEAFF
>TRBV6-1|TRBJ2-7|many|.|15
TGTGCCACCAGAAGGGGGGAAGGGGGATCCTACGAGCAGTACTTC
CATRRGEGGSYEQYF